These T cell receptor beta chains were read from a single sample in a study of shared clonotypes between healthy human individuals. TCRdb's table, derived via immunoSEQ multiplex PCR, lists solely in-frame clones and lacks some. The data contain around 2.5 million clones, 93% of them singletons. Sequencing was performed on naive CD4+ T cells from PBMCs. The receptors stem from a man younger than 35 in good health. Some clones in this sample may be carry-over from other donors' samples. The CDR3 runs from the conserved cysteine through the conserved F or W. Fields, in order: J gene, V gene, D gene, clone size, CDR3 DNA, CDR3 protein. The D gene is left open where the match is weak. Some rows have no size entry. The others give once, few or many, or a class for an expanded clone.

TRBJ2-5 TRBV5-1 TRBD1 . TGCGCCAGCAGCCCCAGGACAGGGGAAGAGACCCAGTACTTC CASSPRTGEETQYF
TRBJ2-7 TRBV5-4 TRBD2 . TGTGCCAGCAGCACACGGACTAGCGGGGACTACGAGCAGTACTTC CASSTRTSGDYEQYF
TRBJ1-4 TRBV29-1 TRBD1 . TGCAGCGTTCTCGAGGGGGCGGCTAATGAAAAACTGTTTTTT CSVLEGAANEKLFF
TRBJ2-1 TRBV19 TRBD2 . TGTGCCAGTAGTAGGGGACTAGCGGGAGTCGGTTATGAGCAGTTCTTC CASSRGLAGVGYEQFF
TRBJ2-2 TRBV5-1 . . TGCGCCAGCAGCTTGGAAGGAGCCGGGGAGCTGTTTTTT CASSLEGAGELFF
TRBJ2-7 TRBV27 . . TGTGCCAGCAGTTTATCAGCGGCCTACGAGCAGTACTTC CASSLSAAYEQYF
TRBJ2-3 TRBV2 TRBD2 . TGTGCCAGCAGTGGGTCTAGCGGGAGCACAGATACGCAGTATTTT CASSGSSGSTDTQYF
TRBJ1-6 TRBV18 . . TGTGCCAGCTCACCCGGGAATAATTCACCCCTCCACTTT CASSPGNNSPLHF
TRBJ2-7 TRBV21-1 . . TGTGCCAGCAGCCCTAGGGGGGCTAACTCCTACGAGCAGTACTTC CASSPRGANSYEQYF
TRBJ2-2 TRBV29-1 TRBD1 . TGCAGCGTTGCCGCGATCAGGGACAGGGGCTACACCGGGGAGCTGTTTTTT CSVAAIRDRGYTGELFF
TRBJ1-1 TRBV28 . . TGTGCCAGCAGTTTAGAAGCTGAAGCTTTCTTT CASSLEAEAFF
TRBJ2-1 TRBV11-2 TRBD2 . TGTGCCAGCAGCATCCGGCCCATTAGGCTAGCGGGACCGGATGAGCAGTTCTTC CASSIRPIRLAGPDEQFF
TRBJ2-1 TRBV19 . . TGTGCCAGTAGTCCTCAGGGCTCCTACAATGAGCAGTTCTTC CASSPQGSYNEQFF
TRBJ2-1 TRBV28 TRBD2 . TGTGCCAGCAGTCCGACTAGCGGGGGCCGGAATGAGCAGTTCTTC CASSPTSGGRNEQFF
TRBJ2-1 TRBV27 TRBD2 . TGTGCCAGCAGTTTATTACCCGGGACTAGCGCGTCAAAATACAATGAGCAGTTCTTC CASSLLPGTSASKYNEQFF
TRBJ2-7 TRBV5-4 . . TGTGCCAGCAGCTCGACCCGGGAAGCCTACGAGCAGTACTTC CASSSTREAYEQYF
TRBJ1-4 TRBV7-9 TRBD1 . TGTGCCAGCAGCTTCGGACAGGGGGGTAATGAAAAACTGTTTTTT CASSFGQGGNEKLFF
TRBJ2-1 TRBV15 TRBD2 once TGTGCCACCAGCAGAGGGTGGCTAGCGGGAGGTAATGAGCAGTTCTTC CATSRGWLAGGNEQFF
TRBJ2-7 TRBV6-5 . . TGTGCCAGCAGTTACACACAGGCCACCTACGAGCAGTACTTC CASSYTQATYEQYF
TRBJ2-2 TRBV27 . . TGTGCCAGCATAACCGGGGAGCTGTTTTTT CASITGELFF
TRBJ1-1 TRBV2 . . TGTGCCAGCAGTGCCTACGGTTTTACTGAAGCTTTCTTT CASSAYGFTEAFF
TRBJ2-7 TRBV5-1 TRBD2 . TGCGCCAGCAGCCCGGGACTAGCGGATGCCTACGAGCAGTACTTC CASSPGLADAYEQYF
TRBJ1-2 TRBV11-1 . . TGTGCCAGCAACTCGAGGGGAGGATATGGCTACACCTTC CASNSRGGYGYTF
TRBJ1-3 TRBV11-2 TRBD1 . TGTGCCAGCAGCTCAATTAAGACAGGGCGACGAGGAAACACCATATATTTT CASSSIKTGRRGNTIYF
TRBJ2-7 TRBV9 TRBD1 . TGTGCCAGCAGCGTAGCATCCGGACAGGGGTTTTACGAGCAGTACTTC CASSVASGQGFYEQYF
TRBJ2-3 TRBV7-9 . . TGTGCCAGCAGCTTAGGACTAAACACAGATACGCAGTATTTT CASSLGLNTDTQYF
TRBJ2-1 TRBV5-4 TRBD1 once TGTGCCAGCAGCTTGGGCTCGGGACAGCACAATGAGCAGTTCTTC CASSLGSGQHNEQFF
TRBJ1-1 TRBV7-8 . once TGTGCCAGCATCCCGACGGGGGGGCTTTCAGAAGCTTTCTTT CASIPTGGLSEAFF
TRBJ2-5 TRBV11-1 . . TGTGCCAGCAGCCAGAACCGGCAAGAGACCCAGTACTTC CASSQNRQETQYF
TRBJ2-1 TRBV11-2 TRBD2 . TGTGCCAGCAGCCCTCGGACTAGCGGGAGATCCGATGAGCAGTTCTTC CASSPRTSGRSDEQFF
TRBJ1-1 TRBV5-4 . . TGTGCCAGCAGTTTAGGGGGAATGAACACTGAAGCTTTCTTT CASSLGGMNTEAFF
TRBJ2-5 TRBV5-1 TRBD1 . TGCGCCAGCAGCTTGACGACAGGGGGGGAGACCCAGTACTTC CASSLTTGGETQYF
TRBJ2-7 TRBV19 . once TGTGCCAGTAGTACCCAACCGGGACACCGACAGTCCCACGAGCAGTACTTC CASSTQPGHRQSHEQYF
TRBJ2-1 TRBV6-6 . . TGTGCCAGCAGTATTGGGATCGGGGGTGGTAATGAGCAGTTCTTC CASSIGIGGGNEQFF
TRBJ1-5 TRBV7-9 . few TGTGCCAGCAGCTTACCAGGGGGCAATCAGCCCCAGCATTTT CASSLPGGNQPQHF
TRBJ2-1 TRBV5-1 . . TGCGCCAGCAGCCCCCCGCAGGGGTTCGATGAGCAGTTCTTC CASSPPQGFDEQFF
TRBJ2-7 TRBV4-3 . . TGCGCCAGCAGCCAACTCGGGGAGAATGGGCGCGAGCAGTACTTC CASSQLGENGREQYF
TRBJ2-3 TRBV27 TRBD1 few TGTGCCAGCAGTCCCAGGACAGGGGCGACGGTGGATACGCAGTATTTT CASSPRTGATVDTQYF
TRBJ2-1 TRBV5-1 . once TGCGCCAGCAGCTCGGAGGACGGGACCTTCTACAATGAGCAGTTCTTC CASSSEDGTFYNEQFF